Below, 10 T cell receptor beta chains from the same sample are listed, as sequenced in a study of blood T cell repertoires in COVID-19. Libraries were prepared by immunoSEQ multiplex PCR; TCRdb keeps only in-frame clonotypes and omits some of them. The sample lists around 200,000 clones; roughly 87% were seen once. The sample taken for sequencing was peripheral blood. These receptors came from a woman younger than 30 who had recovered from COVID-19.

V gene TRBV5-6 combines with J gene TRBJ2-7, with D possibly TRBD2 on 6 matching bases. V was pared by 2 bases and J by 0 bases, with 6 bases between. The germline V gene has CDR1 SGHDT and CDR2 YYEEEE. The CDR3 sequence is 13 residues long. The CDR3 is CASSFGSSYEQYF. Written as DNA, the CDR3 is TGTGCCAGCAGCTTCGGGAGCTCCTACGAGCAGTACTTC.

This chain joins TRBV19 and TRBJ1-1; no firm D call. Germline CDR1 is LNHDA and CDR2 is SQIVND (reference sequence). This CDR3 comprises 16 residues. V was pared by 1 base and J by 0 bases, with 12 bases between. The CDR3 bases are TGTGCCAGTAGTATAGGTGGAGGGCACATGAACACTGAAGCTTTCTTT. Translation gives CASSIGGGHMNTEAFF.

The chain uses TRBV7-2 and TRBJ2-1; 8 nucleotides match TRBD2. The germline V gene encodes CDR1 SGHTA and CDR2 FQGNSA. CDR3 size: 16 residues. Trimming removed 5 bases from V and 8 bases from J; junction bases left unmatched: 14. The DNA for the CDR3 is TGTGCCAGCAGCAAAATGACGGGACTAGGGCCTGATGAGCAGTTCTTC. Its translation: CASSKMTGLGPDEQFF.

The rearrangement uses TRBV2 and TRBJ1-1; 8 positions agree with TRBD1. CDR1 and CDR2 (germline): SNHLY, FYNNEI. V lost 6 bases to trimming and J lost 8 bases; unmatched junction nucleotides: 11. The CDR3 runs 14 residues. The CDR3 DNA reads as TGTGCCAGCAGGGACAATACAGGGGGTCCCGAAGCTTTCTTT. This sequence encodes CASRDNTGGPEAFF.

The chain has TRBV12-3 or TRBV12-4 and TRBJ1-5, with a weak D call TRBD1 (5 bases). The CDR3 runs 13 residues. V lost 3 bases and J 6 bases, leaving 9 bases between the germline ends. Written as DNA, the CDR3 is TGTGCCAGCAGTTTGTTCCAGGGTCAGCCCCAGCATTTT. Amino acid sequence: CASSLFQGQPQHF.

This sequence joins TRBV27 and TRBJ2-7; D is perhaps TRBD1 (5 bases). This CDR3 spans 13 amino acids. The germline V gene encodes CDR1 MNHEY and CDR2 SMNVEV (reference sequence). V was shortened by 5 bases and J by 4 bases, with 12 bases between the two germline ends. The CDR3 protein is CASSLAQGYEQYF. DNA for the CDR3: TGTGCCAGCAGTCTGGCCCAGGGTTACGAGCAGTACTTC.

The chain is built from TRBV6-6 and TRBJ1-2, with TRBD1 matching over 9 bases. Per the germline V gene, CDR1 is MNHNY and CDR2 is SVGAGI (reference sequence). There are 14 residues in the CDR3. The trim removed 9 bases at V and 3 bases at J, leaving 8 bases unmatched. The CDR3 spells CASTLGQGHYGYTF. CDR3 DNA: TGTGCCAGTACCCTGGGACAGGGCCACTATGGCTACACCTTC.

J is TRBJ1-2 and V is TRBV7-9; no clear D. The germline CDR1 and CDR2 sequences are SEHNR and FQNEAQ (reference sequence). V lost 0 bases and J 1 base, leaving 12 bases between the germline ends. This CDR3 has 16 residues. This chain's CDR3 is CASSLAARPVNYGYTF. In DNA form, the CDR3 reads TGTGCCAGCAGCTTAGCTGCGCGGCCAGTTAACTATGGCTACACCTTC.

The V and J genes are TRBV27 and TRBJ2-1, with 7 bases matching TRBD1. V shed 5 bases, J shed 4 bases, and the junction held 8 bases outside the gene matches. The CDR3 is made up of 15 amino acids. In germline, CDR1 is MNHEY, CDR2 SMNVEV (reference sequence). CDR3 in DNA: TGTGCCAGCAGTACCACAGGGGCGCGATACAATGAGCAGTTCTTC. Protein: CASSTTGARYNEQFF.

The chain is built from TRBV5-6 and TRBJ1-2, with a possible D match to TRBD1 (5 bases). V lost 1 base and J 0 bases, leaving 16 bases between the germline ends. The CDR3 has 17 residues. Germline CDR1 SGHDT, CDR2 YYEEEE. The DNA for the CDR3 is TGTGCCAGCAGCTTGTACAGGCTCCCATTTACTAACTATGGCTACACCTTC. Translation gives CASSLYRLPFTNYGYTF.